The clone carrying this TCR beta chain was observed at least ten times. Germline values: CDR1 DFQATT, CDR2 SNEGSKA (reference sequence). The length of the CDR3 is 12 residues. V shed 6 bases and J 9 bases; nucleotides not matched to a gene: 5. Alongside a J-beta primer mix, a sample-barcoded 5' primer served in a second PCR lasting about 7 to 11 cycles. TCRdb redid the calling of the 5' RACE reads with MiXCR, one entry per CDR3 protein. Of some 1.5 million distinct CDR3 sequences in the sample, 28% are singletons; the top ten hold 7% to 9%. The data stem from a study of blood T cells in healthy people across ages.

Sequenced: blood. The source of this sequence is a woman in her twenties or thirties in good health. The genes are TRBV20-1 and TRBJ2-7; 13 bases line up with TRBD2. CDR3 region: CSAWTSGGWQYF. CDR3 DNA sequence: TGCAGTGCATGGACTAGCGGGGGCTGGCAGTACTTC.